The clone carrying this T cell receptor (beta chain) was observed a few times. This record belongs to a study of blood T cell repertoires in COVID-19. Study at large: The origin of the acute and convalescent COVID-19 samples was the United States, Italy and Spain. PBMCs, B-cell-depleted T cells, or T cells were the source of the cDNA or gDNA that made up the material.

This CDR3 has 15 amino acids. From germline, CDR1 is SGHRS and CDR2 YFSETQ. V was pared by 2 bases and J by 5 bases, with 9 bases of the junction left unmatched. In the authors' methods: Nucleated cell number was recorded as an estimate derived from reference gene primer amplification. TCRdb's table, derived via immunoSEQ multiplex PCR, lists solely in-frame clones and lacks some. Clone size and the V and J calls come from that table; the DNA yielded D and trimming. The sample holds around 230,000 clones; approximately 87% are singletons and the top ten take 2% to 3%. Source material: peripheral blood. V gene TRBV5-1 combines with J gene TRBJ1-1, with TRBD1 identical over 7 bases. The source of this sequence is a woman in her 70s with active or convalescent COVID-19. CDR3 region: CASSFLGGAGTEAFF. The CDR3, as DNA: TGCGCCAGCAGCTTTCTAGGGGGCGCGGGAACTGAAGCTTTCTTT. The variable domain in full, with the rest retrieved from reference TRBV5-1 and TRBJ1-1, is KAGVTQTPRYLIKTRGQQVTLSCSPISGHRSVSWYQQTPGQGLQFLFEYFSETQRNKGNFPGRFSGRQFSNSRSEMNVSTLELGDSALYLCASSFLGGAGTEAFFGQGTRLTVV.